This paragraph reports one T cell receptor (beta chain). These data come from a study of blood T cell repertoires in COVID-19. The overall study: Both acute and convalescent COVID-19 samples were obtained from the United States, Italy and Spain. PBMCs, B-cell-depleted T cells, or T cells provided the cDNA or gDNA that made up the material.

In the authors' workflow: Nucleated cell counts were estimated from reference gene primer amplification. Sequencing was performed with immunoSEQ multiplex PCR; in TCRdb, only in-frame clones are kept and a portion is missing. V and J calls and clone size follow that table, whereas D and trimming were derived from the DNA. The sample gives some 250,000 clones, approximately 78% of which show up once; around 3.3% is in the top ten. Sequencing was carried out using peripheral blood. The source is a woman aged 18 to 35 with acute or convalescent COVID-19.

The CDR3 is CASGWTSGGGETQYF. The CDR3 coding sequence is TGCGCCAGCGGATGGACTAGCGGAGGAGGGGAGACCCAGTACTTC. The V and J genes are TRBV5-1 and TRBJ2-5, with 10 bases that match TRBD2. Losses at the gene ends were 7 bases for V and 5 bases for J; bases not matched to a gene: 11. Germline loops: CDR1 SGHRS, CDR2 YFSETQ. This CDR3 spans 15 amino acids.